These 3 T cell receptor beta chains were all obtained from the same sample, sequenced in a study of PD-L1 blockade in urothelial cancer. Profiled with immunoSEQ multiplex PCR; TCRdb holds only in-frame clones, not every one. The sample yields tens of thousands of clones, around 87% seen once. The time point: pretreatment peripheral blood. This specimen was PBMCs, taken around atezolizumab (anti-PD-L1) treatment. These receptors were taken from a man between 60 and 75 years old with urothelial cancer.

This sequence joins TRBV30 and TRBJ1-1, with D maybe TRBD1 (5 bases). The germline CDR1 and CDR2 sequences are GTSNPN and SVGIG (reference sequence). The CDR3 extends over 15 amino acids. V was shortened by 7 bases and J by 5 bases, with 23 bases between the two germline ends. As DNA, the CDR3 is TGTGCCTTACGTACGTTTGGGGACTGGAGGACTGAAGCTTTCTTT. Its protein is CALRTFGDWRTEAFF.

V is TRBV19 and J is TRBJ2-3; D is unclear. Trimming took 7 bases from V and 0 from J, leaving 14 bases between them. CDR3 length: 15 amino acids. Germline CDR1 is LNHDA and CDR2 is SQIVND (reference sequence). CDR3 sequence: CASTSYEDSTDTQYF. CDR3 in DNA: TGTGCCAGTACCTCGTACGAGGATAGCACAGATACGCAGTATTTT.

This clone was seen a handful of times. This chain uses TRBV5-1 with TRBJ2-3, with 10 bases identical to TRBD2. This CDR3 contains 16 residues. Trimming removed 4 bases from V and 5 bases from J; junction bases left unmatched: 10. Looked up from germline, CDR1 is SGHRS and CDR2 is YFSETQ. The CDR3 nucleotides are TGCGCCAGCAGCGGGCTAGCGGGGGTTATAGGAGATACGCAGTATTTT. As protein: CASSGLAGVIGDTQYF.